The 14 T cell receptor beta chains below all came from one sample that was sequenced in a study of CD8+ T cells in alopecia areata. Extracted RNA was reverse transcribed, and the resulting cDNA served as sequencing template. Here immunoSEQ multiplex PCR was the method, and the copy in TCRdb shows in-frame clones only, minus some. Of about 150,000 clones listed, around 54% were seen once; the top ten hold approximately 4.3%. The specimen sequenced was CD4+ T cells sorted from blood. The receptors shown here come from a human donor in good health.

CDR3 in DNA: TGTGCCAGCAGCTTAAGGACAGGGCCGGGGAACATTCAGTACTTC. Encoded protein: CASSLRTGPGNIQYF. The rearrangement links TRBV5-6 to TRBJ2-4; 8 bases map to TRBD1. Germline CDR1 SGHDT, CDR2 YYEEEE. The CDR3 sequence is 15 residues long. Losses at the gene ends were 2 bases for V and 7 bases for J; bases not matched to a gene: 8.

The rearrangement joins TRBV6-5 to TRBJ1-3; the D is unclear. CDR3 length: 15 residues. Germline CDR1 reads MNHEY; CDR2 reads SVGAGI. With 7 bases removed from V and 0 bases from J, the gap between germline ends came to 13 bases. The DNA for the CDR3 is TGTGCCAGCACCCTAGGACTGAACTCTGGAAACACCATATATTTT. Protein: CASTLGLNSGNTIYF.

The V call is TRBV27, the J call TRBJ2-3, with D possibly matching TRBD1 (5 bases). There are 14 residues in the CDR3. The V end was cut by 5 bases, the J end by 0 bases, with 9 bases between. Germline V gene sequence: CDR1 MNHEY, CDR2 SMNVEV (reference sequence). CDR3 protein: CASSPRQSTDTQYF. The CDR3 bases are TGTGCCAGCAGTCCGAGACAGAGCACAGATACGCAGTATTTT.

V and J are TRBV20-1 and TRBJ2-5; D is ambiguous. Germline V gives CDR1 DFQATT, CDR2 SNEGSKA (reference sequence). Trimming stripped 5 bases from V and 7 bases from J, with 8 bases between. The CDR3 sequence is 10 residues long. CDR3 coding DNA: TGCAGTGCTTATAGACTGACCCAGTACTTC. This gives the protein CSAYRLTQYF.

The chain has TRBV29-1 and TRBJ2-6; 8 bases map to TRBD1. This CDR3 region has 14 residues. Germline CDR1 reads SQVTM; CDR2 reads ANQGSEA. V gave up 6 bases and J gave up 2 bases; unmatched junction bases: 3. Here the CDR3 reads CSVMTGAGANVLTF. The CDR3 bases are TGCAGCGTCATGACAGGGGCTGGGGCCAACGTCCTGACTTTC. Combining the CDR3 with reference TRBV29-1 and TRBJ2-6 gives the whole variable domain SAVISQKPSRDICQRGTSLTIQCQVDSQVTMMFWYRQQPGQSLTLIATANQGSEATYESGFVIDKFPISRPNLTFSTLTVSNMSPEDSSIYLCSVMTGAGANVLTFGAGSRLTVL.

The V and J genes are TRBV6-5 and TRBJ1-1, with 7 nucleotides matching TRBD1. The germline V gene has CDR1 MNHEY and CDR2 SVGAGI. V was pared by 9 bases and J by 4 bases, with 11 bases of the junction left unmatched. The CDR3 contains 14 residues. The chain's CDR3 is CASRKLTGSTEAFF. Here the CDR3 DNA reads TGTGCCAGTCGAAAATTGACAGGGTCCACTGAAGCTTTCTTT.

The CDR3 nucleotides read TGTGCCAGCAGCTTGGCGGGACGGGAGCTCAATGAGCAGTTCTTC. Residues: CASSLAGRELNEQFF. The chain employs TRBV5-6 and TRBJ2-1; D might be TRBD2 (6 bases). Trimming stripped 0 bases from V and 6 bases from J, with 13 bases between. The CDR3 extends over 15 amino acids. Looked up from germline, CDR1 is SGHDT and CDR2 is YYEEEE.

The rearrangement links TRBV7-2 to TRBJ1-5; D unresolved. Germline V gene lookup returns CDR1 SGHTA and CDR2 FQGNSA. Trimming cost V 0 bases and J 6 bases, with 15 bases left between them. This CDR3 is 16 amino acids long. As DNA, the CDR3 is TGTGCCAGCAGCTTAGCTGGAACTAAATGGGGTCAGCCCCAGCATTTT. Residues: CASSLAGTKWGQPQHF.

The rearrangement joins TRBV6-6 to TRBJ1-3; 7 nucleotides agree with TRBD1. V shed 8 bases and J 7 bases; nucleotides not matched to a gene: 8. Germline CDR1 MNHNY, CDR2 SVGAGI (reference sequence). The CDR3 is 13 amino acids. CDR3 in DNA: TGTGCCAGCCGGACAGGACAGTCCAACACCATATATTTT. Translating gives CASRTGQSNTIYF.

For the CDR3, the DNA is TGTGCCAGCAGTTTCGGGGTATCGTTGGAGCTGTTTTTT. Protein sequence: CASSFGVSLELFF. This rearrangement joins TRBV28 to TRBJ2-2; a weak D match, TRBD2 (5 bases). This CDR3 comprises 13 residues. Germline values: CDR1 MDHEN, CDR2 SYDVKM. The V end lost 3 bases, the J end lost 10 bases, and 12 bases lay between the germline ends.

This chain joins TRBV11-2 and TRBJ2-3, with no clear D. The V gene's germline CDR1 is SGHAT and CDR2 FQNNGV. CDR3 length equals 15 residues. The V end was cut by 1 base, the J end by 6 bases, with 14 bases between. CDR3: CASSLVSSVVDTQYF. The CDR3 DNA reads as TGTGCCAGCAGCTTAGTTTCGAGCGTAGTGGATACGCAGTATTTT.

The J gene is TRBJ1-1, the V gene TRBV23-1; no reliable D call. TRBV23-1 carries the ORF label, with uncertain function. The CDR3 length is 13 residues. The ends were cut back, 1 base at V and 5 bases at J, with 8 bases in the middle. The CDR3 nucleotides are TGCGCCAGCAGTCAATTCTGTCCGACTGAAGCTTTCTTT. As protein: CASSQFCPTEAFF.

The rearrangement uses TRBV6-5 and TRBJ2-3; 10 bases map to TRBD2. Germline trimming cut 6 bases from V and 1 base from J; bases unmatched to any gene: 1. CDR1 and CDR2 from the germline V gene are MNHEY and SVGAGI. The CDR3 runs 14 residues. The CDR3 sequence: CASRTSGRTDTQYF. CDR3 nucleotide sequence: TGTGCCAGCAGGACTAGCGGGCGCACAGATACGCAGTATTTT.

V is TRBV28 and J is TRBJ2-5; 8 bases match TRBD2. J was trimmed by 3 bases and V by 6 bases; bases with no gene match: 3. In germline, CDR1 is MDHEN, CDR2 SYDVKM. This CDR3 has 13 residues. CDR3 loop: CASRSGGEETQYF. The CDR3 DNA sequence: TGTGCCAGCAGGTCCGGGGGGGAAGAGACCCAGTACTTC.